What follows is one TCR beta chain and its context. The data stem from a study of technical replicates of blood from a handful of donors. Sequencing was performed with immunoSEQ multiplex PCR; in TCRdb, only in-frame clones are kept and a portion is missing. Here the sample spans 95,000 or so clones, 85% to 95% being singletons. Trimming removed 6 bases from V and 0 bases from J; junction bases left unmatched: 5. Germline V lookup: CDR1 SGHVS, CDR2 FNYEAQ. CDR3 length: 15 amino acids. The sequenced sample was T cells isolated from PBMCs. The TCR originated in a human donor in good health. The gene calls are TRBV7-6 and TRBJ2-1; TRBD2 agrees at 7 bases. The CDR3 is CASSTGGSSYNEQFF. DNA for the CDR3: TGTGCCAGCAGTACCGGGGGGAGCTCCTACAATGAGCAGTTCTTC.